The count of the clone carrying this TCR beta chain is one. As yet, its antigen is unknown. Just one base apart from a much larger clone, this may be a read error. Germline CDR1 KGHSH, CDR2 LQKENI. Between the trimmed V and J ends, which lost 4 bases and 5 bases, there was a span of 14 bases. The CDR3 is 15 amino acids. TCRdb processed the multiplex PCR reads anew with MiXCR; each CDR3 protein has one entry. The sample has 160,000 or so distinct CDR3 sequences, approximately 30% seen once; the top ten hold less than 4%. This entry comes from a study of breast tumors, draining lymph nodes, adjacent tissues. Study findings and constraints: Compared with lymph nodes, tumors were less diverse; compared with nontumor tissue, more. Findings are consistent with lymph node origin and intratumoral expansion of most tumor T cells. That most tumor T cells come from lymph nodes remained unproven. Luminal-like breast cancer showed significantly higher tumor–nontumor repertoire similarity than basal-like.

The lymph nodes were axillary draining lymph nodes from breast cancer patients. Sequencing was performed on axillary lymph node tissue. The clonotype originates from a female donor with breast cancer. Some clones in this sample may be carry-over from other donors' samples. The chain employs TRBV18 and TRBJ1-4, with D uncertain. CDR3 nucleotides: TGTGCCAGCTCACTTGCCGAGACACAGAATGAAAAACTGTTTTTT. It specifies CASSLAETQNEKLFF.